The 32 T cell receptor beta chains presented below share a single source sample, sequenced in a study of CD8+ T cells in alopecia areata. Sample treatment: oral pan-JAK inhibitor, 5-10 mg twice daily. RNA extraction and reverse transcription yielded cDNA as sequencing template. This table comes from immunoSEQ multiplex PCR, and its TCRdb copy is limited to in-frame clones, with some not included. The sample lists more than 90,000 clones; about 61% were seen once. The sample was CD8+ T cells sorted from blood, taken at week 4, from a patient treated with tofacitinib. These TCRs come from a human donor with alopecia areata.

The rearrangement uses TRBV7-9 and TRBJ1-6, with unresolved D. Germline CDR1 and CDR2: SEHNR and FQNEAQ (reference sequence). V dropped 1 base and J dropped 5 bases, with 0 bases sitting between them. This CDR3 spans 12 amino acids. CDR3 in DNA: TGTGCCAGCAGCTTAGATAATTCACCCCTCCACTTT. Translated: CASSLDNSPLHF.

The chain couples TRBV28 to TRBJ2-5, with D possibly called TRBD1 or TRBD2 (5 bases each). Germline V gives CDR1 MDHEN, CDR2 SYDVKM. This CDR3 contains 14 residues. Trimming pared 5 bases from V and 2 bases from J, leaving 12 bases between. The CDR3 coding sequence is TGTGCCAGCAGTCACCGGGACGGACAAGAGACCCAGTACTTC. It yields the protein CASSHRDGQETQYF.

The rearrangement links TRBV7-2 to TRBJ2-7, with D perhaps matching TRBD2 (6 bases). The CDR3 has 16 residues. Germline assignment: CDR1 SGHTA and CDR2 FQGNSA. Trimming stripped 1 base from V and 1 base from J, with 14 bases between. The DNA for the CDR3 is TGTGCCAGCAGCTTAGACCCGGGACTGTCTTCCTACGAGCAGTACTTC. As protein: CASSLDPGLSSYEQYF.

This clone was seen only a few times. This rearrangement joins TRBV29-1 to TRBJ2-2; 8 nucleotides match TRBD1. The CDR3 is 14 residues long. The V and J ends lost 6 bases and 3 bases, in that order; junction bases with no gene match: 6. Germline V CDR1 and CDR2: SQVTM, ANQGSEA. CDR3 sequence reads: CSVDRGWDTGELFF. The CDR3, as DNA: TGCAGCGTCGACAGGGGATGGGACACCGGGGAGCTGTTTTTT.

V is TRBV2 and J is TRBJ2-3, with D maybe TRBD1 (5 bases). Germline assignment: CDR1 SNHLY and CDR2 FYNNEI. V shed 9 bases and J shed 0 bases, with 13 bases lying between them. The CDR3 has 14 residues. The CDR3 DNA is TGTGCCAGGCGACAGATTCCTAGCACAGATACGCAGTATTTT. Protein product: CARRQIPSTDTQYF.

The rearrangement links TRBV7-6 to TRBJ2-1; D uncertain. V was pared by 4 bases and J by 6 bases, with 13 bases between. Germline CDR1 reads SGHVS; CDR2 reads FNYEAQ. The CDR3 has 14 amino acids. The DNA for the CDR3 is TGTGCCAGCAGCTCTCTCCGGGTCAGCAATGAGCAGTTCTTC. Its translation: CASSSLRVSNEQFF. The complete variable domain, with remaining parts taken from reference TRBV7-6 and TRBJ2-1, reads GAGVSQSPRYKVTKRGQDVALRCDPISGHVSLYWYRQALGQGPEFLTYFNYEAQQDKSGLPNDRFSAERPEGSISTLTIQRTEQRDSAMYRCASSSLRVSNEQFFGPGTRLTVL.

The chain is built from TRBV7-9 and TRBJ1-2, with 7 nucleotides matching TRBD1. Unmatched junction bases numbered 19, after V lost 5 bases and J lost 1 base. Per the germline V gene, CDR1 is SEHNR and CDR2 is FQNEAQ (reference sequence). The CDR3 runs 19 residues. CDR3 sequence: CASSTQGGTELNLNYGYTF. In DNA form, the CDR3 reads TGTGCCAGCAGCACCCAGGGGGGGACAGAACTTAACCTTAACTATGGCTACACCTTC.

The chain couples TRBV29-1 to TRBJ1-2; unclear D gene. The CDR3 extends over 13 amino acids. From germline, CDR1 is SQVTM and CDR2 ANQGSEA. The V end was cut by 2 bases, the J end by 3 bases, with 10 bases between. CDR3 loop: CSVEWAGYYGYTF. CDR3 in DNA: TGCAGCGTTGAATGGGCAGGCTACTATGGCTACACCTTC.

This chain uses TRBV28 with TRBJ2-1; the D gene could be TRBD1 or TRBD2 (5 bases each). The germline V gene encodes CDR1 MDHEN and CDR2 SYDVKM. The CDR3 runs 14 residues. V was shortened by 5 bases and J by 7 bases, with 15 bases between the two germline ends. CDR3 in amino acids: CASSPRGEENEQFF. DNA for the CDR3: TGTGCCAGCAGTCCCCGGGGCGAGGAGAATGAGCAGTTCTTC. The full variable domain, its missing parts supplied by reference TRBV28 and TRBJ2-1, is DVKVTQSSRYLVKRTGEKVFLECVQDMDHENMFWYRQDPGLGLRLIYFSYDVKMKEKGDIPEGYSVSREKKERFSLILESASTNQTSMYLCASSPRGEENEQFFGPGTRLTVL.

The chain couples TRBV29-1 to TRBJ1-2; 7 nucleotides align to TRBD1. J lost 6 bases, V lost 6 bases, and 13 bases had no gene match. The CDR3 extends over 14 amino acids. Germline CDR1 and CDR2: SQVTM and ANQGSEA. The CDR3 nucleotides read TGCAGCGTACATACAGTCGAGGGGGCTGATGGCTACACCTTC. Translated: CSVHTVEGADGYTF.

The V call is TRBV29-1, the J call TRBJ1-2; D unclear. The germline CDR1 and CDR2 sequences are SQVTM and ANQGSEA. V was trimmed by 7 bases and J by 4 bases, leaving 19 bases between them. The CDR3 consists of 14 residues. CDR3 coding DNA: TGCAGCGGTCCTGGATGGACGGAAATCTATGGCTACACCTTC. This translates into CSGPGWTEIYGYTF.

V usage is TRBV5-1 and J usage is TRBJ1-6; D gene uncertain. Trimming cost V 0 bases and J 10 bases, with 23 bases left between them. The CDR3 contains 18 residues. Germline lookup yields CDR1 SGHRS and CDR2 YFSETQ. CDR3 bases: TGCGCCAGCAGCTTGGCCCTTGGAGATGTTGTGGGAAAATCACCCCTCCACTTT. As protein: CASSLALGDVVGKSPLHF.

This chain joins TRBV19 and TRBJ1-2; no reliable D call. The CDR3 length is 18 residues. Germline-derived CDR1 and CDR2 are LNHDA and SQIVND (reference sequence). The V gene lost 0 bases and the J gene lost 3 bases, with 20 bases spanning the gap. The CDR3 nucleotides are TGTGCCAGTAGTATAGATCTCGAGGCAACCGGGAACCACTATGGCTACACCTTC. This sequence encodes CASSIDLEATGNHYGYTF.

The chain links TRBV30 to TRBJ2-1, with 12 bases aligning to TRBD2. CDR1 GTSNPN and CDR2 SVGIG come from the germline V gene (reference sequence). The CDR3 sequence is 16 residues long. Trimming cost V 5 bases and J 7 bases; bases outside gene matches: 12. CDR3 sequence reads: CAWDPGLAGGGNEQFF. The CDR3 nucleotides read TGTGCCTGGGACCCGGGACTAGCGGGCGGAGGGAATGAGCAGTTCTTC.

The chain uses TRBV30 and TRBJ2-2; D uncertain. Deletions cut 0 bases from V and 6 bases from J, with 8 bases between. Germline assignment: CDR1 GTSNPN and CDR2 SVGIG (reference sequence). This CDR3 spans 13 amino acids. The CDR3 reads CAWSVSWSGELFF. CDR3 in DNA: TGTGCCTGGAGTGTGTCGTGGTCCGGGGAGCTGTTTTTT.

Only a few counts were recorded for this clone. The chain links TRBV29-1 to TRBJ1-3; D gene ambiguous. CDR1 is SQVTM and CDR2 is ANQGSEA in the germline V gene. The CDR3 extends over 13 amino acids. V shed 2 bases and J shed 8 bases, with 13 bases lying between them. The CDR3 sequence is CSVERLLGDTIYF. Written as DNA, the CDR3 is TGCAGCGTTGAACGGCTTCTCGGGGACACCATATATTTT.

The table lists this clone with a few counts. V gene TRBV5-1 combines with J gene TRBJ2-7; the match to TRBD2 covers 8 bases. Trimming cost V 0 bases and J 3 bases; bases outside gene matches: 8. This CDR3 has 16 amino acids. Germline CDR1 SGHRS, CDR2 YFSETQ. The CDR3: CASSLVVGLAGYEQYF. The CDR3 DNA is TGCGCCAGCAGCTTGGTGGTCGGGCTAGCGGGCTACGAGCAGTACTTC.

This sequence joins TRBV5-6 and TRBJ1-1, with a tentative D call TRBD1 (6 bases). Trimming took 0 bases from V and 0 from J, leaving 9 bases between them. This CDR3 comprises 15 residues. CDR1 is SGHDT and CDR2 is YYEEEE in the germline V gene. CDR3 sequence: CASSLGTAMNTEAFF. Here the CDR3 DNA reads TGTGCCAGCAGCTTGGGGACAGCCATGAACACTGAAGCTTTCTTT.

The V and J genes are TRBV18 and TRBJ1-2; 11 bases line up with TRBD1. Germline values: CDR1 KGHSH, CDR2 LQKENI. Trimming cost V 6 bases and J 6 bases; bases outside gene matches: 9. The CDR3 is made up of 15 amino acids. This CDR3 is CASSPTGQGDHGYTF. In DNA form, the CDR3 reads TGTGCCAGCTCGCCAACGGGACAGGGGGACCATGGCTACACCTTC.

The gene calls are TRBV15 and TRBJ1-2; 9 bases agree with TRBD1. The CDR3 consists of 14 residues. The germline CDR1 and CDR2 sequences are LNHNV and YYDKDF (reference sequence). V shed 7 bases and J 4 bases; nucleotides not matched to a gene: 7. DNA of the CDR3: TGTGCCACCAACCCGGGACAGGGAGCCTATGGCTACACCTTC. The encoded protein is CATNPGQGAYGYTF.

This clone was seen more than once but under ten times. This chain uses TRBV29-1 with TRBJ2-7; D not certain. Looked up from germline, CDR1 is SQVTM and CDR2 is ANQGSEA. There are 10 residues in the CDR3. V lost 6 bases and J lost 6, with 9 bases in between. The DNA for the CDR3 is TGCAGCGTGTTTTTTGTCGAGCAGTACTTC. Translation: CSVFFVEQYF.

V usage is TRBV11-2 and J usage is TRBJ2-1; possible D gene TRBD2, 7 bases. V shed 1 base and J shed 7 bases, with 11 bases lying between them. The CDR3 length is 14 residues. Per the germline V gene, CDR1 is SGHAT and CDR2 is FQNNGV. This CDR3 is CASSLGGGGNEQFF. The CDR3, as DNA: TGTGCCAGCAGCTTAGGAGGGGGAGGGAATGAGCAGTTCTTC.

The chain recombines TRBV25-1 with TRBJ1-5; TRBD1 matches 10 bases. There are 18 residues in the CDR3. Germline V gene lookup returns CDR1 MGHDK and CDR2 SYGVNS. J gave up 0 bases and V 4 bases, and 9 bases lay outside the gene matches. CDR3 residues: CASSGPLGTGVSNQPQHF. As DNA, the CDR3 is TGTGCCAGCAGTGGACCCCTCGGGACAGGGGTTAGCAATCAGCCCCAGCATTTT.

The J gene is TRBJ1-2, the V gene TRBV11-2; possibly TRBD1 for D (5 bases). Between the trimmed V and J ends, which lost 1 base and 6 bases, there was a span of 15 bases. The CDR3 extends over 15 amino acids. The germline V gene has CDR1 SGHAT and CDR2 FQNNGV. The CDR3 sequence is CASSLGPGTLDGYTF. CDR3 coding DNA: TGTGCCAGCAGCTTAGGACCAGGGACGTTGGATGGCTACACCTTC.

This clone was observed a single time. This sequence joins TRBV19 and TRBJ2-1; D gene uncertain. Germline V gene sequence: CDR1 LNHDA, CDR2 SQIVND (reference sequence). The CDR3 runs to 14 residues. The V end lost 0 bases, the J end lost 5 bases, and 8 bases lay between the germline ends. This chain's CDR3 is CASSIEPANNEQFF. The CDR3 DNA sequence: TGTGCCAGTAGTATAGAGCCAGCCAACAATGAGCAGTTCTTC. The full variable domain, its missing parts supplied by reference TRBV19 and TRBJ2-1, is DGGITQSPKYLFRKEGQNVTLSCEQNLNHDAMYWYRQDPGQGLRLIYYSQIVNDFQKGDIAEGYSVSREKKESFPLTVTSAQKNPTAFYLCASSIEPANNEQFFGPGTRLTVL.

This clone was observed a handful of times. The rearrangement joins TRBV7-9 to TRBJ2-6; D remains unclear. The germline V gene has CDR1 SEHNR and CDR2 FQNEAQ (reference sequence). The germline V and J ends were trimmed by 4 bases and 4 bases, with 11 bases remaining between them. The CDR3 is made up of 15 amino acids. CDR3 amino acids: CASSYTLPGANVLTF. Here the CDR3 DNA reads TGTGCCAGCAGCTACACCCTTCCAGGGGCCAACGTCCTGACTTTC.

The genes are TRBV9 and TRBJ2-7; 8 bases agree with TRBD1. V was pared by 4 bases and J by 6 bases, with 12 bases of the junction left unmatched. This CDR3 is built from 15 residues. The germline CDR1 and CDR2 sequences are SGDLS and YYNGEE. The CDR3 reads CASSPGTGNSLEQYF. The CDR3, as DNA: TGTGCCAGCAGCCCTGGGACAGGAAATTCTCTCGAGCAGTACTTC.

The chain is built from TRBV30 and TRBJ1-1; D unclear. CDR3 length: 10 residues. V lost 4 bases and J lost 10, with 10 bases in between. Germline CDR1 GTSNPN, CDR2 SVGIG (reference sequence). This chain's CDR3 is CAWIEGGAFF. The CDR3 DNA is TGTGCCTGGATTGAGGGAGGAGCTTTCTTT.

The chain carries TRBV29-1 and TRBJ2-5, with TRBD1 as a possible D gene (6 bases). Deletions cut 6 bases from V and 0 bases from J, with 20 bases between. The germline CDR1 and CDR2 sequences are SQVTM and ANQGSEA. The CDR3 consists of 16 residues. In DNA form, the CDR3 reads TGCAGCGTCGCCCCGAATCCCGGGACACACCAAGAGACCCAGTACTTC. Protein: CSVAPNPGTHQETQYF. Supplemented by reference TRBV29-1 and TRBJ2-5, the full variable domain reads SAVISQKPSRDICQRGTSLTIQCQVDSQVTMMFWYRQQPGQSLTLIATANQGSEATYESGFVIDKFPISRPNLTFSTLTVSNMSPEDSSIYLCSVAPNPGTHQETQYFGPGTRLLVL.

This clone showed up just a few times. This chain uses TRBV5-6 with TRBJ2-5; D gene uncertain. The CDR3 has 14 residues. Trimming pared 4 bases from V and 2 bases from J, leaving 12 bases between. The germline V gene encodes CDR1 SGHDT and CDR2 YYEEEE. CDR3 bases: TGTGCCAGCAGCCCCGGGCGAGATCAAGAGACCCAGTACTTC. Amino acids: CASSPGRDQETQYF.

This clone was counted between two and nine times. V usage is TRBV7-9 and J usage is TRBJ1-6; TRBD1 is a possible D gene (5 bases). The V gene lost 0 bases and the J gene lost 13 bases, with 19 bases spanning the gap. Germline CDR1 and CDR2: SEHNR and FQNEAQ (reference sequence). This CDR3 has 16 residues. In DNA form, the CDR3 reads TGTGCCAGCAGCTTAGCCTCGGCAGGGCCGTTATCCCCCCTCCACTTT. It translates to CASSLASAGPLSPLHF.

The rearrangement uses TRBV4-1 and TRBJ1-5; D may be TRBD1 (5 bases). Trimming took off 0 bases at V and 1 base at J, with 7 bases between the two ends. The CDR3 extends over 15 amino acids. The germline V gene has CDR1 MGHRA and CDR2 YSYEKL. CDR3 sequence reads: CASSQDQGSNQPQHF. The DNA of the CDR3 is TGCGCCAGCAGCCAAGATCAGGGCAGCAATCAGCCCCAGCATTTT.